One sample yielded the 6 T cell receptor beta chains listed below, sequenced in a study of shared clonotypes between healthy human individuals. Sequenced by immunoSEQ multiplex PCR; TCRdb stores in-frame clones only, minus some. The sample has 450,000 to 650,000 clones; roughly four fifths are singletons. What was sequenced was PBMCs. These receptors originate from a woman in her thirties or forties in good health. Some clones in this sample may be carry-over from other donors' samples.

The chain has TRBV6-6 and TRBJ2-1, with D hard to call. The V gene lost 6 bases and the J gene lost 3 bases, with 12 bases spanning the gap. This CDR3 contains 14 residues. Germline lookup yields CDR1 MNHNY and CDR2 SVGAGI (reference sequence). The CDR3 reads CASRTDQFYNEQFF. The CDR3 DNA follows: TGTGCCAGCAGAACCGATCAATTCTACAATGAGCAGTTCTTC.

This clone occurred once. J is TRBJ2-5 and V is TRBV5-1, with D possibly being TRBD2 (6 bases). The CDR3 length is 14 residues. Germline CDR1 and CDR2: SGHRS and YFSETQ. Deletions cut 6 bases from V and 4 bases from J, with 16 bases between. Here the CDR3 reads CASIARDPGETQYF. The CDR3, as DNA: TGCGCCAGCATAGCGCGGGACCCCGGAGAGACCCAGTACTTC.

The rearrangement uses TRBV4-3 and TRBJ1-1; weak D call: TRBD1 (5 bases). The CDR3 has 13 residues. Germline values: CDR1 LGHNA, CDR2 YSLEER. The germline V and J ends were trimmed by 0 bases and 10 bases, with 12 bases remaining between them. CDR3 residues: CASSQDLGARAFF. CDR3 DNA: TGCGCCAGCAGCCAAGATTTAGGGGCGCGAGCTTTCTTT.

The chain carries TRBV15 and TRBJ1-5, with D hard to call. With 1 base removed from V and 0 bases from J, the gap between germline ends came to 16 bases. The CDR3 has 18 amino acids. The V gene's germline CDR1 is LNHNV and CDR2 YYDKDF (reference sequence). The CDR3 nucleotides read TGTGCCACCAGCAGAGCCCTGGCAGGAGGCTATAGCAATCAGCCCCAGCATTTT. This codes for CATSRALAGGYSNQPQHF.

The chain joins TRBV10-3 to TRBJ2-5, with TRBD1 identical over 12 bases. Trimming removed 4 bases from V and 5 bases from J; junction bases left unmatched: 5. The CDR3 covers 15 residues. From germline, CDR1 is ENHRY and CDR2 SYGVKD. CDR3 nucleotides: TGTGCCATCAGTGCCGGGACAGGGGGCCAGGAGACCCAGTACTTC. Translating it yields CAISAGTGGQETQYF.

The CDR3 reads CASSLPISGLRISTDTQYF. The CDR3 DNA follows: TGTGCCAGCAGTTTACCCATATCGGGACTCCGAATTAGCACAGATACGCAGTATTTT. The V gene is TRBV28, the J gene TRBJ2-3; the D gene is possibly TRBD2 (6 bases). V was trimmed by 2 bases and J by 0 bases, leaving 21 bases between them. Germline CDR1 MDHEN, CDR2 SYDVKM. This CDR3 is 19 amino acids long. The full variable domain, completed using reference TRBV28 and TRBJ2-3, is DVKVTQSSRYLVKRTGEKVFLECVQDMDHENMFWYRQDPGLGLRLIYFSYDVKMKEKGDIPEGYSVSREKKERFSLILESASTNQTSMYLCASSLPISGLRISTDTQYFGPGTRLTVL.